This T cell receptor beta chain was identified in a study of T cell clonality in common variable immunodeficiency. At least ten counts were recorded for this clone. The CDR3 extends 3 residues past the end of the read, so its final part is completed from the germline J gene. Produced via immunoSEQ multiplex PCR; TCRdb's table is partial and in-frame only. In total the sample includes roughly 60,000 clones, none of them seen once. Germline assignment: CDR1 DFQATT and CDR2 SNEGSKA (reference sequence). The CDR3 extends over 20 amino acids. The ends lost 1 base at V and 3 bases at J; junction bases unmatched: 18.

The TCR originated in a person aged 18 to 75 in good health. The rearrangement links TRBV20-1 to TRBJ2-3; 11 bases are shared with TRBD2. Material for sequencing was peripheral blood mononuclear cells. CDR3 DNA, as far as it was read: TGCAGTGCTAGAGGTATTAGCGGGAGGGCCAGAACTTATACAACAGATACG. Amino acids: CSARGISGRARTYTTDT. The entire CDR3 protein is CSARGISGRARTYTTDTQYF.